These T cell receptor beta chains were read from a single sample in a study of CD8 T cells in Susac syndrome. TCRdb analysed the immunoSEQ multiplex PCR reads with MiXCR anew, one entry per CDR3 protein. The sample has under 200,000 distinct CDR3 sequences; approximately 94% are singletons. The sequencing input was CD4+ T cells from PBMCs. These receptor sequences come from a human donor with Susac syndrome. Both conserved end residues are part of each CDR3. A D gene is named only where the DNA matches it firmly. Clone sizes are given selectively: once, few, many, or a class where the clone is expanded.

CDR3 length | clone size | J gene | D gene | V gene | CDR3 protein | CDR3 DNA
16 | - | TRBJ2-5 | - | TRBV7-9 | CASSLNLPGLGETQYF | TGTGCCAGCAGCTTAAATCTCCCGGGCCTAGGAGAGACCCAGTACTTC
11 | - | TRBJ1-4 | - | TRBV30 | CAWSYRDELFF | TGTGCCTGGAGCTACCGGGACGAACTGTTTTTT
13 | - | TRBJ1-2 | - | TRBV12-3/TRBV12-4 | CASSLGVDYGYTF | TGTGCCAGCAGTTTAGGGGTAGACTATGGCTACACCTTC
17 | - | TRBJ2-4 | - | TRBV6-1 | CASSRGTDGWAKNIQYF | TGTGCCAGCAGTCGCGGGACAGATGGATGGGCCAAAAACATTCAGTACTTC
15 | - | TRBJ1-2 | - | TRBV25-1 | CASSVPGQGKDGYTF | TGTGCCAGCAGTGTACCCGGTCAGGGGAAGGATGGCTACACCTTC
15 | - | TRBJ1-2 | - | TRBV5-4 | CASSLDPTSRYGYTF | TGTGCCAGCAGCTTGGACCCGACATCCCGCTATGGCTACACCTTC
17 | - | TRBJ2-3 | - | TRBV12-3/TRBV12-4 | CASSLAMVGGSTDTQYF | TGTGCCAGCAGTTTAGCGATGGTTGGCGGGAGCACAGATACGCAGTATTTT
15 | - | TRBJ2-3 | TRBD2 | TRBV20-1 | CSAPDGGRGTDTQYF | TGCAGTGCGCCCGATGGCGGGAGAGGCACAGATACGCAGTATTTT
12 | - | TRBJ2-2 | - | TRBV29-1 | CSVEGVTGELFF | TGCAGCGTTGAAGGGGTTACCGGGGAGCTGTTTTTT
14 | - | TRBJ2-7 | - | TRBV28 | CASSYNQRRSEQYF | TGTGCCAGCAGCTACAACCAACGAAGGAGCGAGCAGTACTTC
17 | - | TRBJ2-3 | - | TRBV12-3/TRBV12-4 | CASSLAQPVRGTDTQYF | TGTGCCAGCAGTTTAGCGCAGCCGGTTAGAGGCACAGATACGCAGTATTTT
14 | once | TRBJ1-1 | TRBD1 | TRBV19 | CASSPDRGNTEAFF | TGTGCCAGTAGCCCGGACAGGGGAAACACTGAAGCTTTCTTT
13 | - | TRBJ1-2 | - | TRBV24-1 | CATSDDSYYGYTF | TGTGCCACCAGTGACGACAGCTACTATGGCTACACCTTC
15 | - | TRBJ1-3 | - | TRBV9 | CASSVEGDSGNTIYF | TGTGCCAGCAGCGTAGAAGGAGACTCTGGAAACACCATATATTTT
15 | once | TRBJ2-7 | - | TRBV28 | CASSVGDSRGVEQYF | TGTGCCAGCAGTGTGGGGGACTCCCGAGGGGTCGAGCAGTACTTC
12 | - | TRBJ1-1 | - | TRBV30 | CAWQLMNTEAFF | TGTGCCTGGCAATTGATGAACACTGAAGCTTTCTTT
12 | once | TRBJ1-2 | - | TRBV29-1 | CSVGELNYGYTF | TGCAGCGTTGGCGAGCTTAACTATGGCTACACCTTC
15 | - | TRBJ2-7 | - | TRBV28 | CASSFVGRGSYEQYF | TGTGCCAGCAGTTTTGTGGGGCGCGGGTCGTACGAGCAGTACTTC
16 | - | TRBJ2-5 | - | TRBV9 | CASSVQPGTPQETQYF | TGTGCCAGCAGCGTCCAACCCGGGACTCCCCAAGAGACCCAGTACTTC
12 | - | TRBJ2-1 | - | TRBV25-1 | CASSETSNEQFF | TGTGCCAGCAGTGAAACAAGCAATGAGCAGTTCTTC
15 | - | TRBJ2-7 | TRBD2 | TRBV28 | CASSFGASGTYEQYF | TGTGCCAGCAGTTTCGGGGCTAGCGGAACCTACGAGCAGTACTTC
14 | - | TRBJ1-5 | - | TRBV7-2 | CASSLAGSSQPQHF | TGTGCCAGCAGCTTAGCCGGAAGTTCTCAGCCCCAGCATTTT
14 | - | TRBJ1-5 | - | TRBV6-2/TRBV6-3 | CASSYSGGGQPQHF | TGTGCCAGCAGTTACTCCGGGGGGGGCCAGCCCCAGCATTTT
14 | - | TRBJ2-5 | - | TRBV5-6 | CASSGGAIQETQYF | TGTGCCAGCAGCGGGGGGGCTATCCAAGAGACCCAGTACTTC
15 | - | TRBJ2-3 | TRBD2 | TRBV20-1 | CSAPRLAGLTDTQYF | TGCAGTGCTCCAAGACTAGCGGGCCTCACAGATACGCAGTATTTT
12 | - | TRBJ2-5 | - | TRBV29-1 | CSVEDPGETQYF | TGCAGCGTTGAAGATCCTGGGGAGACCCAGTACTTC
15 | - | TRBJ1-2 | TRBD1 | TRBV2 | CASSEGQGRFYGYTF | TGTGCCAGCAGTGAAGGACAGGGGCGGTTCTATGGCTACACCTTC
14 | - | TRBJ2-7 | - | TRBV28 | CASSPGASEREQYF | TGTGCCAGCAGCCCTGGGGCCTCAGAAAGAGAGCAGTACTTC
17 | - | TRBJ2-6 | - | TRBV12-3/TRBV12-4 | CASSSARLTSGANVLTF | TGTGCCAGCAGCTCCGCCCGGTTGACCTCTGGGGCCAACGTCCTGACTTTC
14 | - | TRBJ2-7 | - | TRBV7-2 | CASSSGSNVGEQYF | TGTGCCAGCAGCTCTGGCAGTAACGTTGGCGAGCAGTACTTC
14 | - | TRBJ2-1 | - | TRBV4-2 | CASSQEQGVGEQFF | TGTGCCAGCAGCCAAGAACAGGGTGTAGGTGAGCAGTTCTTC
14 | - | TRBJ1-2 | - | TRBV12-3/TRBV12-4 | CASSLREGYYGYTF | TGTGCCAGCAGTTTACGGGAGGGGTACTATGGCTACACCTTC
14 | - | TRBJ1-5 | - | TRBV9 | CASSVGPSNQPQHF | TGTGCCAGCAGCGTAGGGCCCTCCAATCAGCCCCAGCATTTT
15 | - | TRBJ2-1 | TRBD2 | TRBV10-3 | CATQGSGREENEQFF | TGTGCCACCCAGGGTTCGGGGCGGGAGGAGAATGAGCAGTTCTTC
16 | - | TRBJ2-5 | - | TRBV28 | CASSSWGVKGEETQYF | TGTGCCAGCAGTTCTTGGGGTGTGAAGGGGGAAGAGACCCAGTACTTC
13 | - | TRBJ2-1 | - | TRBV5-6 | CASRQRADNEQFF | TGTGCCAGCAGACAGCGGGCCGACAATGAGCAGTTCTTC
16 | once | TRBJ1-6 | - | TRBV3-1 | CASSQDWPKPYSPLHF | TGTGCCAGCAGCCAAGATTGGCCCAAACCGTATTCACCCCTCCACTTT
16 | few | TRBJ2-1 | - | TRBV28 | CASSLPTAGSYNEQFF | TGTGCCAGCAGTTTACCCACTGCGGGCTCCTACAATGAGCAGTTCTTC
14 | - | TRBJ1-1 | - | TRBV11-2 | CASSLVHGNTEAFF | TGTGCCAGCAGCTTAGTACACGGGAACACTGAAGCTTTCTTT
14 | - | TRBJ2-5 | TRBD1 | TRBV6-5 | CASSYGTGQETQYF | TGTGCCAGCAGTTACGGGACAGGCCAAGAGACCCAGTACTTC
16 | - | TRBJ2-5 | - | TRBV14 | CASSQAKAAYQETQYF | TGTGCCAGCAGCCAAGCTAAGGCAGCCTACCAAGAGACCCAGTACTTC